This record looks at one T cell receptor beta chain sequence and its context. The source of the sample is a study of response to subunit inactivated influenza vaccine. Using its own MiXCR run on the RT-PCR reads, TCRdb lists one record per CDR3 protein. The sample gives around 580,000 distinct CDR3 sequences, about 11% of which show up once; roughly 10% is in the top ten. The CDR3 is 16 residues long. The V gene lost 4 bases and the J gene lost 6 bases, with 22 bases spanning the gap. The V gene's germline CDR1 is SGHRS and CDR2 YFSETQ. The V call is TRBV5-1, the J call TRBJ2-5, with D uncertain. This receptor was taken from a man aged 50-59 years who received an inactivated influenza vaccine. Source: PBMCs from blood, taken on the day of vaccination. DNA of the CDR3: TGCGCCAGCAGCGTCCTCCCCCAGGATGGGGTAAAGACCCAGTACTTC. Translating gives CASSVLPQDGVKTQYF.